Listed below are T cell receptor beta chains from one sample, sequenced in a study of cytomegalovirus exposure and HLA in healthy donors. Generated by immunoSEQ multiplex PCR, the TCRdb table keeps only in-frame clones and is missing some. The sample includes 150,000 or so clones, roughly 86% seen only once; the top ten take approximately 2.5%. Input material: PBMCs. The receptors shown here come from a man younger than 30 in good health and CMV-seropositive. The CDR3 runs from the conserved cysteine through the conserved F or W. Each record gives: CDR3 DNA, CDR3 protein, J gene, D gene, clone size, V gene. A D gene is named only where the DNA matches it firmly. Rows may omit the clone size; those that give it use once, few, many or a size class.

TGTGCCAGTACCGAAACTAGACAGGGCCGCTACACCTTC CASTETRQGRYTF TRBJ1-2 TRBD1 - TRBV19
TGTGCCAGCAGCCTAGGACTGCTGGAGACCCAGTACTTC CASSLGLLETQYF TRBJ2-5 - few TRBV7-2
TGTGCCTTTTCCGGGACTAGCGGCTACGAGCAGTACTTC CAFSGTSGYEQYF TRBJ2-7 TRBD2 - TRBV5-4
TGTGCCAGCAGTGAACTGGCAGGGAGCACAGATACGCAGTATTTT CASSELAGSTDTQYF TRBJ2-3 - - TRBV6-1
TGTGCCAGCGAGTCCTCTGGAAACACCATATATTTT CASESSGNTIYF TRBJ1-3 - once TRBV28
TGCGCCAGCAGCCAAGACGGGGGTTGGGGTGGATACATTCAGTACTTC CASSQDGGWGGYIQYF TRBJ2-4 - once TRBV4-3
TGTGCCTGGAGTGGGGGGGGGTTCGGCTATGGCTACACCTTC CAWSGGGFGYGYTF TRBJ1-2 - - TRBV30
TGTGCCAGCAGTTACCCACCGGACAGGGGGTCACCCCTCCACTTT CASSYPPDRGSPLHF TRBJ1-6 TRBD1 few TRBV6-5
TGTGCCAGCAGCGGCGACAGGGGCTACGAGCAGTACTTC CASSGDRGYEQYF TRBJ2-7 TRBD1 - TRBV9
TGTGCCAGTAGTACTGGACTCCCCGTGGCCTATAATTCACCCCTCCACTTT CASSTGLPVAYNSPLHF TRBJ1-6 - - TRBV19
TGTGCCAGCAGAGAGGGGACCCAGTACTTC CASREGTQYF TRBJ2-5 - - TRBV6-6
TGTGCCAGCAGCTTGCAGACAGGGAAAGAGACCCAGTACTTC CASSLQTGKETQYF TRBJ2-5 TRBD1 - TRBV5-4
TGTGCCAGCAGCTGGCGGCAAGCTAACTATGGCTACACCTTC CASSWRQANYGYTF TRBJ1-2 - - TRBV5-5
TGCGCCAGCAGCCAAAGCTCCGGGACTACACGAGAGACCCAGTACTTC CASSQSSGTTRETQYF TRBJ2-5 TRBD2 - TRBV5-1
TGCGCCAGCAGCTACACCGGGACAGGAGTCTACGGCTACACCTTC CASSYTGTGVYGYTF TRBJ1-2 TRBD1 - TRBV5-1
TGCGCCAGCAGCTCGTCGGGACAGGTCAAAGGGGCTAGCGAGAAGCGCTCCTACAATGAGCAGTTCTTC CASSSSGQVKGASEKRSYNEQFF TRBJ2-1 TRBD1 - TRBV5-1
TGTGCCAGCAGCAGACTAGCGGGAGGCCTAGATACGCAGTATTTT CASSRLAGGLDTQYF TRBJ2-3 TRBD2 - TRBV27
TGTGCCAGCAGCGGGTCAGGGGGCCGTTTGTCCGGGGAGCTGTTTTTT CASSGSGGRLSGELFF TRBJ2-2 TRBD1 - TRBV7-8
TGTGCCAGCAGCCCCTTCGCCCACATCCACGAGCAGTACTTC CASSPFAHIHEQYF TRBJ2-7 - - TRBV16
TGTGCCAGCAGCAAGAACAGGGTGTACGAGCAGTACTTC CASSKNRVYEQYF TRBJ2-7 - - TRBV11-2
TGTGCCAGCAGCTTGTCACGGACAGCCAATTCACCCCTCCACTTT CASSLSRTANSPLHF TRBJ1-6 - - TRBV5-4
TGCGCCAGCAGCTTGGCGGGGGGGCGCGGCGGGGAGCTGTTTTTT CASSLAGGRGGELFF TRBJ2-2 TRBD2 - TRBV5-1
TGTGCCACCAGCAACAGGGGGCTGGGTAGTCAGCCCCAGCATTTT CATSNRGLGSQPQHF TRBJ1-5 TRBD1 - TRBV15
TGTGCCAGCAGCTTAGCGTTTGAGCAGTTCTTC CASSLAFEQFF TRBJ2-1 - - TRBV13
TGTGCCAGCAGTCCAGCGGATAGAGGTGGCTACACCTTC CASSPADRGGYTF TRBJ1-2 - - TRBV7-8
TGTGCCAGCAGCTTTTCCGGGACACCACAAGAGACCCAGTACTTC CASSFSGTPQETQYF TRBJ2-5 - - TRBV7-2
TGTGCCATCAGTGCACAACCGGGAACAGGGGGCTCTGGAAACACCATATATTTT CAISAQPGTGGSGNTIYF TRBJ1-3 TRBD1 - TRBV10-3
TGCAGTGCCCCCGGCCAAGAGACCCAGTACTTC CSAPGQETQYF TRBJ2-5 - once TRBV20-1
TGTGCCAGCGGCCTGCCGGGACAGAATGAAAAACTGTTTTTT CASGLPGQNEKLFF TRBJ1-4 TRBD1 - TRBV28
TGTGCCAGCAGCTTAGATCTGACAGATACGCAGTATTTT CASSLDLTDTQYF TRBJ2-3 - - TRBV11-2
TGCGCCAGCAGCACCCGACAGGGGGGCACCGGGGAGCTGTTTTTT CASSTRQGGTGELFF TRBJ2-2 TRBD1 - TRBV5-1
TGTGCCAGCAGCTCAATCGACAGACCCTACGAGCAGTACTTC CASSSIDRPYEQYF TRBJ2-7 - - TRBV5-4
TGCGCCAGCAGCGCGAAAGTCCCGGGACAGGGAAGGGGCTCACCCCTCCACTTT CASSAKVPGQGRGSPLHF TRBJ1-6 TRBD1 - TRBV4-1
TGTGCCATCAGTGAGTCGAGTTGGGCACTAGCGAAGACCCAGTACTTC CAISESSWALAKTQYF TRBJ2-5 TRBD2 - TRBV10-3
TGTGCCAGCAGCTCCCTGCGGAACGAGCAGTACTTC CASSSLRNEQYF TRBJ2-7 - - TRBV7-8
TGTGCCAGTAGAGACAGTCCGAACACCGGGGAGCTGTTTTTT CASRDSPNTGELFF TRBJ2-2 - - TRBV2
TGTGCCAGCAGCCCCAAGGGGGTAGCGGGCCTCTACAATGAGCAGTTCTTC CASSPKGVAGLYNEQFF TRBJ2-1 - - TRBV7-9
TGTGCCAGCAGCTTAGTTGGTGGGAGGGCCGGGGAGACCCAGTACTTC CASSLVGGRAGETQYF TRBJ2-5 TRBD2 - TRBV7-2
TGCAGCGTTAGGCCAGCGTGGGTTGACACTGAAGCTTTCTTT CSVRPAWVDTEAFF TRBJ1-1 - once TRBV29-1
TGTGCCAGCAGGTTCGACAGCTATGGCTACACCTTC CASRFDSYGYTF TRBJ1-2 - - TRBV28
TGTGCCAGCAGCGCCTCTAGCGGGGGCTACGAGCAGTACTTC CASSASSGGYEQYF TRBJ2-7 TRBD2 once TRBV11-1
TGTGCCAGCACCCTTTGGACAGGAGAGCACTCTGGAAACACCATATATTTT CASTLWTGEHSGNTIYF TRBJ1-3 TRBD1 - TRBV7-9
TGTGCCAGCAGCGCCGGGTATACGCAGTATTTT CASSAGYTQYF TRBJ2-3 - - TRBV7-2
TGCGCCAGCAGTCCAGGGGGCTTGGCAGATACGCAGTATTTT CASSPGGLADTQYF TRBJ2-3 TRBD1 - TRBV4-3
TGCGCCAGCAGCCAAGAACTCTACAGTGCTATGAACGAGCAGTACTTC CASSQELYSAMNEQYF TRBJ2-7 - - TRBV4-3
TGTGCCAGCAGTTACTCTCGGGGGAGTAATGGGGAGACCCAGTACTTC CASSYSRGSNGETQYF TRBJ2-5 - - TRBV6-5
TGTGCCAGCAGCCGCCAGGGGGTCGAGCAGTACTTC CASSRQGVEQYF TRBJ2-7 TRBD1 few TRBV7-8
TGTGCCAGCAGAGCGGACAGACAAGAGACCCAGTACTTC CASRADRQETQYF TRBJ2-5 - - TRBV2
TGTGCCAGCAGCTCCCGACTATTGCGGGACGAGCAGTACTTC CASSSRLLRDEQYF TRBJ2-7 - - TRBV7-8
TGCGCCAGCAGCCCGCAAGGGGATGAGCAGTTCTTC CASSPQGDEQFF TRBJ2-1 - - TRBV4-3
TGTGCCAGCAGACTCCGACTAGCGGGGGGCCAAGAGACCCAGTACTTC CASRLRLAGGQETQYF TRBJ2-5 TRBD2 once TRBV6-6
TGTGCCAGCTCAACCACCAGACAGGGTAATGAAAAACTGTTTTTT CASSTTRQGNEKLFF TRBJ1-4 TRBD1 - TRBV18